The 24 T cell receptor beta chains below were found in one sample sequenced in a study of identical twins. TCRdb reanalysed the 5' RACE reads using MiXCR and keeps one entry per CDR3 protein. This table has roughly 280,000 distinct CDR3 sequences, less than 9.5% appearing once. This same sample was also taken into another study, of yellow fever vaccine responses in identical twins.

The sample was CD8+ T cells sorted from blood. The receptors were gathered from a young woman in good health.

V is TRBV19 and J is TRBJ2-4; the D gene is possibly TRBD1 (6 bases). With 1 base removed from V and 1 base from J, the gap between germline ends came to 11 bases. Germline V CDR1 and CDR2: LNHDA, SQIVND (reference sequence). CDR3 size: 16 residues. CDR3 residues: CASSIGQGIAKNIQYF. CDR3 DNA: TGTGCCAGTAGTATAGGCCAGGGGATTGCCAAAAACATTCAGTACTTC.

This clonotype was recorded a few times. The chain has TRBV4-2 and TRBJ2-3, with D perhaps matching TRBD1 or TRBD2 (5 bases each). The CDR3 consists of 14 residues. With 6 bases removed from V and 0 bases from J, the gap between germline ends came to 10 bases. Germline lookup yields CDR1 LGHNA and CDR2 YNFKEQ. CDR3 nucleotide sequence: TGTGCCAGCAGAGGGGACCCTAGCACAGATACGCAGTATTTT. It codes for CASRGDPSTDTQYF.

This clonotype was picked up many times. V usage is TRBV6-4 and J usage is TRBJ2-1; 11 bases match TRBD2. The CDR3 totals 15 residues. The germline CDR1 and CDR2 sequences are MRHNA and SNTAGT. V gave up 6 bases and J gave up 7 bases; unmatched junction bases: 8. CDR3: CASSAGSGGANEQFF. The CDR3 DNA sequence: TGTGCCAGCAGCGCTGGTAGCGGGGGGGCGAATGAGCAGTTCTTC.

CDR3 bases: TGCAGTGCTAAGCAACAGGAAGACTCGCACACCGGGGAGCTGTTTTTT. Translation gives CSAKQQEDSHTGELFF. The chain recombines TRBV20-1 with TRBJ2-2; possibly TRBD1 for D (5 bases). From germline, CDR1 is DFQATT and CDR2 SNEGSKA (reference sequence). The V gene lost 4 bases and the J gene lost 3 bases, with 18 bases spanning the gap. The length of the CDR3 is 16 residues.

The chain links TRBV6-1 to TRBJ2-1, with unresolved D. Germline CDR1 is MNHNS and CDR2 is SASEGT. There are 15 residues in the CDR3. The V and J ends lost 6 bases and 0 bases respectively, with 12 bases between them. CDR3 protein: CASSPSQSSYNEQFF. CDR3 nucleotides: TGTGCCAGCAGCCCTAGTCAGAGCTCCTACAATGAGCAGTTCTTC.

Ten or more counts support this clonotype. The rearrangement joins TRBV4-3 to TRBJ2-2; 11 nucleotides line up with TRBD2. This CDR3 spans 17 amino acids. From germline, CDR1 is LGHNA and CDR2 YSLEER. J gave up 5 bases and V 3 bases, and 8 bases lay outside the gene matches. The CDR3 spells CASSHLGLAETTGELFF. In DNA form, the CDR3 reads TGCGCCAGCAGCCACCTGGGACTAGCGGAAACTACCGGGGAGCTGTTTTTT.

This clonotype showed up many times. The chain joins TRBV4-3 to TRBJ2-1; 7 bases map to TRBD2. The CDR3 spans 13 residues. The germline V gene has CDR1 LGHNA and CDR2 YSLEER. The V and J ends lost 3 bases and 9 bases, in that order; junction bases with no gene match: 5. The CDR3 reads CASSHYGEGEQFF. Here the CDR3 DNA reads TGCGCCAGCAGCCATTACGGGGAGGGTGAGCAGTTCTTC.

This clonotype was seen only a few times. The chain uses TRBV20-1 and TRBJ1-2, with D hard to call. Deletions cut 3 bases from V and 0 bases from J, with 5 bases between. The CDR3 sequence is 12 residues long. Germline assignment: CDR1 DFQATT and CDR2 SNEGSKA (reference sequence). CDR3 in amino acids: CSASSTNYGYTF. The CDR3 DNA sequence: TGCAGTGCTAGTTCTACTAACTATGGCTACACCTTC.

A few counts support this clonotype. The genes are TRBV5-1 and TRBJ2-5; TRBD1 is a possible D gene (5 bases). Germline V gene sequence: CDR1 SGHRS, CDR2 YFSETQ. The CDR3 spans 14 residues. V was shortened by 0 bases and J by 4 bases, with 10 bases between the two germline ends. DNA for the CDR3: TGCGCCAGCAGCTTGGAAGGGGTTGGAGAGACCCAGTACTTC. Its protein is CASSLEGVGETQYF.

This clonotype was observed many times. The chain links TRBV7-8 to TRBJ1-1; no reliable D call. Germline V lookup: CDR1 SGHVS, CDR2 FQNEAQ. The V and J ends lost 5 bases and 3 bases respectively, with 16 bases between them. There are 15 residues in the CDR3. The CDR3 loop is CASSPILQLDTEAFF. The CDR3 DNA reads TGTGCCAGCAGCCCAATACTGCAATTGGACACTGAAGCTTTCTTT.

This clonotype has at least ten counts. V is TRBV7-9 and J is TRBJ1-1; no definite D call. The germline V and J ends were trimmed by 2 bases and 1 base, with 8 bases remaining between them. The CDR3 has 14 residues. Germline V lookup: CDR1 SEHNR, CDR2 FQNEAQ (reference sequence). This CDR3 reads CASSLPVWNTEAFF. In DNA form, the CDR3 reads TGTGCCAGCAGCTTACCAGTCTGGAACACTGAAGCTTTCTTT.

The rearrangement uses TRBV4-1 and TRBJ2-3; 11 nucleotides agree with TRBD2. After removal of 2 bases from V and 0 bases from J, the junction contained 13 bases not matched to a gene. Germline V gives CDR1 MGHRA, CDR2 YSYEKL. This CDR3 is 20 amino acids long. DNA for the CDR3: TGCGCCAGCAGCCAACTGTCGGGACTAGCGGAGCCTTCTAGCACAGATACGCAGTATTTT. As protein: CASSQLSGLAEPSSTDTQYF.

This chain uses TRBV7-9 with TRBJ1-6; possible D gene TRBD1, 6 bases. This CDR3 has 17 amino acids. V was shortened by 4 bases and J by 8 bases, with 21 bases between the two germline ends. Germline CDR1 is SEHNR and CDR2 is FQNEAQ (reference sequence). CDR3 in DNA: TGTGCCAGCAGCTCAAATGTGGCGCAGGGGTGGGATTCACCCCTCCACTTT. Translated, it gives CASSSNVAQGWDSPLHF.

CDR3 in DNA: TGTGCCAGCAGCACACTGACAGGGATTGAAACTGAAGCTTTCTTT. Protein: CASSTLTGIETEAFF. The rearrangement uses TRBV7-6 and TRBJ1-1; 7 bases map to TRBD1. The germline V gene encodes CDR1 SGHVS and CDR2 FNYEAQ. The CDR3 totals 15 residues. V lost 5 bases and J lost 5; bases outside the gene matches: 11. Filled out from reference TRBV7-6 and TRBJ1-1, the complete variable domain reads GAGVSQSPRYKVTKRGQDVALRCDPISGHVSLYWYRQALGQGPEFLTYFNYEAQQDKSGLPNDRFSAERPEGSISTLTIQRTEQRDSAMYRCASSTLTGIETEAFFGQGTRLTVV.

This clonotype was picked up a small number of times. The V gene is TRBV4-1, the J gene TRBJ1-2, with D unclear. V was cut by 0 bases and J by 4 bases, with 12 bases left in between. The V gene's germline CDR1 is MGHRA and CDR2 YSYEKL. The length of the CDR3 is 15 residues. The CDR3 sequence: CASSQDPHSGYGYTF. The CDR3 coding sequence is TGCGCCAGCAGCCAAGATCCCCACTCGGGCTATGGCTACACCTTC.

This clonotype has a handful of counts. The genes are TRBV25-1 and TRBJ1-2, with 10 bases fitting TRBD1. V lost 4 bases, J lost 0 bases, and 11 bases stayed unmatched. CDR1 is MGHDK, CDR2 SYGVNS, per germline. The CDR3 is made up of 18 amino acids. The CDR3 reads CASSGGGQGGTSNYGYTF. The CDR3 DNA is TGTGCCAGCAGTGGGGGTGGACAGGGGGGGACTTCTAACTATGGCTACACCTTC.

The genes are TRBV3-1 and TRBJ2-2; 7 nucleotides agree with TRBD1. J was trimmed by 4 bases and V by 1 base; bases with no gene match: 9. Germline V gives CDR1 LGHDT, CDR2 YNNKEL (reference sequence). The CDR3 spans 17 residues. Here the CDR3 DNA reads TGTGCCAGCAGCCAAGCCCAGGGGGTTCTGGTCACCGGGGAGCTGTTTTTT. Translation: CASSQAQGVLVTGELFF. The complete variable domain, with remaining parts taken from reference TRBV3-1 and TRBJ2-2, reads DTAVSQTPKYLVTQMGNDKSIKCEQNLGHDTMYWYKQDSKKFLKIMFSYNNKELIINETVPNRFSPKSPDKAHLNLHINSLELGDSAVYFCASSQAQGVLVTGELFFGEGSRLTVL.

Many counts were recorded for this clonotype. The chain carries TRBV6-1 and TRBJ2-1; 7 bases agree with TRBD2. The germline V gene has CDR1 MNHNS and CDR2 SASEGT. The CDR3 sequence is 14 residues long. Trimming cost V 3 bases and J 6 bases; bases outside gene matches: 5. As DNA, the CDR3 is TGTGCCAGCAGTGATGGACTAGAAACCAATGAGCAGTTCTTC. Its translation is CASSDGLETNEQFF.

The sample holds a few counts of this clonotype. V is TRBV29-1 and J is TRBJ2-1; 16 nucleotides agree with TRBD2. Germline loops: CDR1 SQVTM, CDR2 ANQGSEA. V shed 6 bases and J 10 bases; nucleotides not matched to a gene: 12. This CDR3 comprises 16 residues. Written as DNA, the CDR3 is TGCAGCGTCAAACCTCCGGGACTAGCGGGAGGGGTCGAGCAGTTCTTC. Its protein product is CSVKPPGLAGGVEQFF.

This clonotype was recorded at least ten times. This chain connects TRBV20-1 to TRBJ2-7; D is tentatively TRBD1 or TRBD2 (5 bases each). Trimming left V 0 bases short and J 0 bases short, with 9 bases between. The CDR3 length is 14 residues. Germline CDR1 and CDR2: DFQATT and SNEGSKA (reference sequence). The DNA of the CDR3 is TGCAGTGCTAGAGAGCCAGGGAGCTCCTACGAGCAGTACTTC. Its protein product is CSAREPGSSYEQYF.

Details on this clonotype: A much larger clone differs from this one at a single base, so this may be a read error. The rearrangement links TRBV11-1 to TRBJ2-2; 8 bases align to TRBD1. J was trimmed by 2 bases and V by 9 bases; bases with no gene match: 17. Germline loops: CDR1 SGHAT, CDR2 FQDESV (reference sequence). The CDR3 length is 18 residues. The CDR3, as DNA: TGTGCCAGAAGCCTCCCGACAGGGGAGGTAGTTAACACCGGGGAGCTGTTTTTT. It translates to CARSLPTGEVVNTGELFF.

This clonotype was detected ten times or more. This chain links TRBV28 with TRBJ2-5; TRBD2 agrees at 8 bases. There are 14 residues in the CDR3. Trimming took 5 bases from V and 5 from J; bases not matched to a gene: 7. Germline values: CDR1 MDHEN, CDR2 SYDVKM. CDR3 in DNA: TGTGCCAGCAGTGCACTAGCGGCCGGGGAGACCCAGTACTTC. Protein sequence: CASSALAAGETQYF. The variable domain in full, with the rest retrieved from reference TRBV28 and TRBJ2-5, is DVKVTQSSRYLVKRTGEKVFLECVQDMDHENMFWYRQDPGLGLRLIYFSYDVKMKEKGDIPEGYSVSREKKERFSLILESASTNQTSMYLCASSALAAGETQYFGPGTRLLVL.

In this sample, this clonotype turned up a few times. The chain couples TRBV28 to TRBJ2-1, with D possibly being TRBD1 (6 bases). Germline V CDR1 and CDR2: MDHEN, SYDVKM. The V end was cut by 6 bases, the J end by 5 bases, with 17 bases between. This CDR3 contains 15 residues. CDR3 protein: CASRPQGTRNNEQFF. As DNA, the CDR3 is TGTGCCAGCAGACCACAGGGCACCAGGAACAATGAGCAGTTCTTC.

This clonotype is medium-sized (0.01 to 0.1%) in the sample. V and J are TRBV6-1 and TRBJ1-5; D not resolved. Trimming shortened V by 1 base and J by 4 bases, and 8 bases separated the two germline ends. From germline, CDR1 is MNHNS and CDR2 SASEGT. This CDR3 spans 14 amino acids. The CDR3 nucleotides are TGTGCCAGCAGTGAAGACGTAGAAAATCAGCCCCAGCATTTT. Translation gives CASSEDVENQPQHF.